These 21 T cell receptor beta chains share one sample of origin, sequenced in a study of brain T cells in children with intractable seizures. Time point in this sample: blood from clinic visit 5 months post-surgery; TSC patient then seizure free. Data came from immunoSEQ multiplex PCR; TCRdb stores just in-frame clones and leaves some out. The sample includes approximately 330,000 clones, about 94% of them seen just once. Specimen: peripheral blood, collected about 5 months after surgery. The receptor set was obtained from a boy less than two years old with tuberous sclerosis and intractable seizures.

The chain is built from TRBV7-3 and TRBJ1-2; D gene ambiguous. Trimming shortened V by 2 bases and J by 4 bases, and 14 bases separated the two germline ends. This CDR3 is 15 amino acids long. The germline CDR1 and CDR2 sequences are SGHTA and FQGTGA. Written as DNA, the CDR3 is TGTGCCAGCAGCTTAGGTGGGAGTCCGGCCTATGGCTACACCTTC. It translates to CASSLGGSPAYGYTF. Full variable domain (outside the CDR3, taken from reference TRBV7-3 and TRBJ1-2): GAGVSQTPSNKVTEKGKYVELRCDPISGHTALYWYRQSLGQGPEFLIYFQGTGAADDSGLPNDRFFAVRPEGSVSTLKIQRTERGDSAVYLCASSLGGSPAYGYTFGSGTRLTVV.

The chain recombines TRBV5-4 with TRBJ2-5; 11 bases align to TRBD2. With V trimmed by 0 bases and J by 2 bases, 0 bases remained unmatched. There are 15 residues in the CDR3. In germline, CDR1 is SGHNT, CDR2 YYREEE (reference sequence). CDR3 region: CASSLGLAGQETQYF. As DNA, the CDR3 is TGTGCCAGCAGCTTGGGACTAGCGGGGCAAGAGACCCAGTACTTC.

This clone was seen a few times. The rearrangement joins TRBV6-9 to TRBJ1-6; TRBD1 matches 7 bases. Germline CDR1 is MNHGY and CDR2 is SVAAGI. V lost 5 bases to trimming and J lost 7 bases; unmatched junction nucleotides: 8. CDR3 length equals 15 residues. The CDR3 loop is CASSPPGQLNSPLHF. CDR3 in DNA: TGTGCCAGCAGTCCACCGGGACAGTTAAATTCACCCCTCCACTTT.

The CDR3 region is CASSVPGLYNSPLHF. As DNA, the CDR3 is TGTGCCAGCAGCGTTCCGGGCCTATATAATTCACCCCTCCACTTT. The chain couples TRBV11-2 to TRBJ1-6, with D uncertain. Deletions cut 5 bases from V and 4 bases from J, with 12 bases between. This CDR3 is 15 amino acids long. From germline, CDR1 is SGHAT and CDR2 FQNNGV.

V and J are TRBV7-9 and TRBJ1-1, with 10 bases identical to TRBD1. CDR3 length: 16 amino acids. V lost 5 bases to trimming and J lost 1 base; unmatched junction nucleotides: 7. CDR1 is SEHNR and CDR2 is FQNEAQ in the germline V gene (reference sequence). The DNA of the CDR3 is TGTGCCAGCAGCCCTGGGACAGGGGCCGGGAACACTGAAGCTTTCTTT. It is translated as CASSPGTGAGNTEAFF.

The rearrangement joins TRBV7-2 to TRBJ1-1, with D possibly being TRBD1 (5 bases). The CDR3 is made up of 13 amino acids. Germline CDR1 and CDR2: SGHTA and FQGNSA. The V end lost 2 bases, the J end lost 5 bases, and 9 bases lay between the germline ends. CDR3 nucleotide sequence: TGTGCCAGCAGCTTAAGACAGCCGACTGAAGCTTTCTTT. It encodes CASSLRQPTEAFF.

The chain recombines TRBV3-1 (or the pseudogene TRBV3-2) with TRBJ2-2, with D maybe TRBD1 (7 bases). The CDR3 runs to 15 residues. The V gene's germline CDR1 is LGHDT and CDR2 YNNKEL (reference sequence). Trimming shortened V by 4 bases and J by 7 bases, and 16 bases separated the two germline ends. The CDR3 is CASSLAGGWIGELFF. CDR3 nucleotides: TGTGCCAGCAGCCTCGCAGGGGGGTGGATCGGGGAGCTGTTTTTT.

The J gene is TRBJ2-1, the V gene TRBV7-9, with D maybe TRBD2 (6 bases). Germline values: CDR1 SEHNR, CDR2 FQNEAQ (reference sequence). V lost 3 bases to trimming and J lost 7 bases, with 22 bases between them. The CDR3 is made up of 17 amino acids. CDR3 protein: CASSFTIQRAQKNEQFF. In DNA, the CDR3 is TGTGCCAGCAGCTTTACAATTCAGCGGGCTCAAAAGAATGAGCAGTTCTTC.

The sample holds a few counts of this clone. The rearrangement uses TRBV12-3 or TRBV12-4 and TRBJ2-1; D remains ambiguous. V was cut by 2 bases and J by 12 bases, with 11 bases left in between. The CDR3 spans 12 residues. The CDR3 region has the DNA TGTGCCAGCAGTTTATCGGCGGAATTGCAGTTCTTC. Translating gives CASSLSAELQFF.

The chain has TRBV2 and TRBJ2-3; D is ambiguous. Germline lookup yields CDR1 SNHLY and CDR2 FYNNEI. The CDR3 consists of 15 residues. Between the trimmed V and J ends, which lost 7 bases and 2 bases, there was a span of 16 bases. The CDR3, as DNA: TGTGCCAGCAAGGAGAGGAGATTAGTCACAGATACGCAGTATTTT. This encodes CASKERRLVTDTQYF.

The rearrangement links TRBV27 to TRBJ1-2, with a tentative D call TRBD1 (6 bases). Germline V gene lookup returns CDR1 MNHEY and CDR2 SMNVEV (reference sequence). This CDR3 is 16 amino acids long. V was cut by 2 bases and J by 4 bases, with 17 bases left in between. The CDR3 is CASSLGRGGAGYGYTF. The CDR3 region has the DNA TGTGCCAGCAGTTTAGGTCGGGGGGGCGCCGGCTATGGCTACACCTTC.

This chain connects TRBV6-5 to TRBJ1-4, with a tentative D call TRBD1 (6 bases). The V end was cut by 5 bases, the J end by 3 bases, with 10 bases between. There are 14 residues in the CDR3. Germline V gene lookup returns CDR1 MNHEY and CDR2 SVGAGI. CDR3 residues: CASSKQGANEKLFF. CDR3 sequence (DNA): TGTGCCAGCAGTAAACAGGGTGCTAATGAAAAACTGTTTTTT.

This chain connects TRBV10-3 to TRBJ2-3, with a weak D call TRBD2 (5 bases). This CDR3 comprises 18 residues. Trimming took off 3 bases at V and 2 bases at J, with 21 bases between the two ends. Germline lookup yields CDR1 ENHRY and CDR2 SYGVKD. CDR3 amino acids: CAISDLIWEMVDTDTQYF. CDR3 in DNA: TGTGCCATCAGTGATTTAATCTGGGAGATGGTGGACACAGATACGCAGTATTTT.

The V and J genes are TRBV5-1 and TRBJ2-7; the D call may be TRBD1 or TRBD2 (5 bases each). The V gene's germline CDR1 is SGHRS and CDR2 YFSETQ. The length of the CDR3 is 14 residues. V gave up 0 bases and J gave up 0 bases, with 7 bases separating them. The CDR3 region is CASSLERGSYEQYF. As DNA, the CDR3 is TGCGCCAGCAGCTTGGAGAGGGGCTCCTACGAGCAGTACTTC.

The rearrangement links TRBV30 to TRBJ1-5; TRBD1 might be the D (6 bases). CDR1 and CDR2 from the germline V gene are GTSNPN and SVGIG (reference sequence). This CDR3 region has 14 residues. The ends were cut back, 5 bases at V and 7 bases at J, with 18 bases in the middle. This CDR3 is CAWGGQTLEQPQHF. The DNA of the CDR3 is TGTGCCTGGGGGGGACAAACGTTGGAGCAGCCCCAGCATTTT.

This clone has more than one count but fewer than ten. The CDR3 sequence is CASSSPRDITGELFF. In nucleotides, the CDR3 is TGTGCCAGCAGCTCCCCCCGGGACATCACCGGGGAGCTGTTTTTT. This chain connects TRBV5-4 to TRBJ2-2, with D possibly matching TRBD1 (6 bases). This CDR3 region has 15 residues. V lost 3 bases to trimming and J lost 4 bases, with 13 bases between them. Germline loops: CDR1 SGHNT, CDR2 YYREEE (reference sequence).

The V gene is TRBV20-1, the J gene TRBJ2-7; D remains ambiguous. The V gene lost 3 bases and the J gene lost 2 bases, with 5 bases spanning the gap. The CDR3 spans 11 residues. Germline values: CDR1 DFQATT, CDR2 SNEGSKA (reference sequence). CDR3 residues: CSARGTYEQYF. The CDR3 coding sequence is TGCAGTGCTAGGGGAACCTACGAGCAGTACTTC.

The J gene is TRBJ1-1, the V gene TRBV19; D is ambiguous. The germline V gene has CDR1 LNHDA and CDR2 SQIVND (reference sequence). V lost 3 bases, J lost 7 bases, and 12 bases lay in between. The CDR3 spans 13 residues. This CDR3 reads CASSIGGKDEAFF. CDR3 sequence (DNA): TGTGCCAGTAGTATTGGAGGGAAGGATGAAGCTTTCTTT.

This chain uses TRBV29-1 with TRBJ1-2; 8 bases agree with TRBD1. V shed 7 bases, J shed 8 bases, and the junction held 6 bases outside the gene matches. This CDR3 is 11 amino acids long. The germline CDR1 and CDR2 sequences are SQVTM and ANQGSEA. The CDR3 nucleotides are TGCAGCGGAGGACAGGGAACAGGCTACACCTTC. This encodes CSGGQGTGYTF. The full variable domain, completed using reference TRBV29-1 and TRBJ1-2, is SAVISQKPSRDICQRGTSLTIQCQVDSQVTMMFWYRQQPGQSLTLIATANQGSEATYESGFVIDKFPISRPNLTFSTLTVSNMSPEDSSIYLCSGGQGTGYTFGSGTRLTVV.

V and J are TRBV4-2 and TRBJ2-1; D might be TRBD1 (6 bases). Deletions cut 5 bases from V and 7 bases from J, with 9 bases between. The germline CDR1 and CDR2 sequences are LGHNA and YNFKEQ. This CDR3 has 12 amino acids. CDR3 residues: CASSEGGNEQFF. The CDR3 nucleotides are TGTGCCAGCAGCGAAGGGGGAAATGAGCAGTTCTTC.

This chain uses TRBV7-9 with TRBJ1-3; D not certain. The germline V and J ends were trimmed by 5 bases and 0 bases, with 14 bases remaining between them. This CDR3 is 16 amino acids long. Germline V gene data show CDR1 as SEHNR and CDR2 as FQNEAQ (reference sequence). CDR3: CASSTSRASSGNTIYF. The CDR3 coding sequence is TGTGCCAGCAGCACAAGTAGGGCGAGCTCTGGAAACACCATATATTTT.